Listed below are T cell receptor beta chains from one sample, sequenced in a study of spatial heterogeneity in lung cancer. Each CDR3 protein gets one entry after TCRdb re-called the 5' RACE reads with MiXCR. The sample includes approximately 7,000 distinct CDR3 sequences, roughly a tenth of them seen just once. The sequencing here drew on lung tumor tissue, taken at surgery. The source of these receptors is a female donor with early-stage non-small cell lung cancer. Each CDR3 is given with its conserved first and last residue. A D gene is named only where the DNA matches it firmly. Clone size is given for some rows only: seen once, a few or many times, or a class if the clone is expanded.

j_gene: TRBJ1-2; d_gene: NA; abundance: medium-sized; v_gene: TRBV28; CDR3aa: CASSLTQTGSYGYTF; CDR3nt: TGTGCCAGCAGTCTTACCCAGACAGGTAGCTATGGCTACACCTTC
j_gene: TRBJ1-1; d_gene: NA; abundance: NA; v_gene: TRBV7-9; CDR3aa: CASSGSGTEAFF; CDR3nt: TGTGCCAGCAGCGGCAGTGGCACTGAAGCTTTCTTT
j_gene: TRBJ2-3; d_gene: NA; abundance: many; v_gene: TRBV7-3; CDR3aa: CASSPGPGGMYTQYF; CDR3nt: TGTGCCAGCAGCCCCGGCCCGGGGGGCATGTATACGCAGTATTTT
j_gene: TRBJ2-1; d_gene: NA; abundance: NA; v_gene: TRBV5-5; CDR3aa: CASSLLVAGAAYEQFF; CDR3nt: TGTGCCAGCAGCTTGCTTGTCGCGGGGGCCGCTTATGAGCAGTTCTTC
j_gene: TRBJ2-3; d_gene: NA; abundance: medium-sized; v_gene: TRBV28; CDR3aa: CASREGGASDTQYF; CDR3nt: TGTGCCAGCAGAGAAGGGGGGGCATCAGATACGCAGTATTTT
j_gene: TRBJ1-1; d_gene: NA; abundance: medium-sized; v_gene: TRBV12-3/TRBV12-4; CDR3aa: CASSFIGGSEAFF; CDR3nt: TGTGCCAGCAGTTTCATAGGGGGATCTGAAGCTTTCTTT
j_gene: TRBJ2-7; d_gene: TRBD1; abundance: many; v_gene: TRBV28; CDR3aa: CASSLGQGYDEQYF; CDR3nt: TGTGCCAGCAGTTTAGGACAGGGTTACGACGAGCAGTACTTC
j_gene: TRBJ1-2; d_gene: NA; abundance: medium-sized; v_gene: TRBV10-2; CDR3aa: CASVGGLNYGYTF; CDR3nt: TGCGCCAGTGTCGGGGGACTTAACTATGGCTACACCTTC
j_gene: TRBJ2-3; d_gene: TRBD1; abundance: few; v_gene: TRBV12-3/TRBV12-4; CDR3aa: CASRTGTGGTDTQYF; CDR3nt: TGTGCCAGCAGAACCGGGACAGGGGGCACAGATACGCAGTATTTT
j_gene: TRBJ2-4; d_gene: TRBD1; abundance: few; v_gene: TRBV9; CDR3aa: CASSVGSGGVKNIQYF; CDR3nt: TGTGCCAGCAGCGTAGGGTCAGGGGGCGTCAAAAACATTCAGTACTTC
j_gene: TRBJ2-6; d_gene: NA; abundance: few; v_gene: TRBV18; CDR3aa: CASSSRFQGTGANVLTF; CDR3nt: TGTGCCAGCTCGTCCCGATTCCAGGGTACTGGGGCCAACGTCCTGACTTTC
j_gene: TRBJ1-6; d_gene: TRBD1; abundance: medium-sized; v_gene: TRBV10-3; CDR3aa: CAISGQGHSPLHF; CDR3nt: TGTGCCATCAGTGGACAGGGGCATTCACCCCTCCACTTT